This T cell receptor beta chain was documented in a study of blood T cell repertoires in COVID-19. Study information: Sites across the United States, Italy and Spain contributed samples from acute and convalescent COVID-19.

Generated by immunoSEQ multiplex PCR, the TCRdb table keeps only in-frame clones and is missing some. The sample comprises around 60,000 clones, just under 75% of which are singletons, and 4.5% to 5% rests with the top ten. Seattle enrolled patients during active infection and tracked them longitudinally. V shed 3 bases and J shed 0 bases, with 12 bases lying between them. There are 16 residues in the CDR3. Germline values: CDR1 PRHDT, CDR2 FYEKMQ (reference sequence). Sequencing was done on a sample of peripheral blood. This chain uses TRBV13 with TRBJ1-3; weak D call: TRBD1 (6 bases). This receptor was taken from a woman aged 70-85 years with COVID-19, enrolled during active disease. CDR3 region: CASSFRGGGSGNTIYF. The DNA for the CDR3 is TGTGCCAGCAGCTTCCGAGGGGGTGGCTCTGGAAACACCATATATTTT.